This record looks at one TCR beta chain sequence and its context. The sample is drawn from a study of blood T cells in healthy people across ages. Primers used in a second PCR of roughly 6 to 11 cycles were a sample-barcoded 5' primer and a J-beta primer mix. Every sample returned 2.5 million or more CDR3-containing paired-end reads. MiXCR, run by TCRdb on the 5' RACE reads, gives a single entry per CDR3 protein. The table has 660,000 or so distinct CDR3 sequences, approximately 50% seen once. Germline V lookup: CDR1 LGHNA, CDR2 YNFKEQ. V shed 1 base and J shed 0 bases, with 13 bases lying between them. This CDR3 region has 17 residues.

This TCR was recovered from a man in his 60s in good health. Sequenced sample: blood. The chain employs TRBV4-2 and TRBJ2-1; no definite D call. CDR3 in DNA: TGTGCCAGCAGCCAAGGCCATATCCGTGGCTCCTACAATGAGCAGTTCTTC. Encoded protein: CASSQGHIRGSYNEQFF.